Listed here are 13 T cell receptor beta chains from one sample, sequenced in a study of post-analysis software for immune sequencing data. Every TCR beta cDNA library bore unique molecular identifiers. Using its own MiXCR run on the PCR reads, TCRdb lists one record per CDR3 protein. The top ten hold approximately 4.5% of the sample, which has 800,000 to 950,000 distinct CDR3 sequences, approximately 57% seen once. Study-level points and caveats: Controls showed lower frequencies than patients for 4 or 5 TRBV segments, and TRBV5-6, TRBV5-1 and TRBV20-1 were among these.

These receptors are not linked to any known antigen. The specimen was blood. These receptors originate from a girl aged 5-17 years with multiple sclerosis.

The J gene is TRBJ2-5, the V gene TRBV12-3 or TRBV12-4, with 12 positions matching TRBD2. The end of the DNA aligns better with TRBJ2-7, so the J call may be wrong. CDR3 size: 15 residues. CDR3 nucleotides: TGTGCCAGCAACTCGAGGACTAGCGGGATTTACGAGCAGTACTTC. It is translated as CASNSRTSGIYEQYF.

The chain combines TRBV21-1 with TRBJ2-3; TRBD1 reflects the table's D call only, with no check against the DNA. TRBV21-1 is deemed a pseudogene. CDR3 length equals 16 residues. The CDR3 region has the DNA TGTGCCAGCAGCATGCCGGGGTTGAGGTGGGCAGATACGCAGTATTTT. This codes for CASSMPGLRWADTQYF.

J is TRBJ2-1 and V is TRBV7-9; D is tentatively TRBD1 or TRBD2 (5 bases each). Germline lookup yields CDR1 SEHNR and CDR2 FQNEAQ (reference sequence). This CDR3 spans 15 amino acids. The V end was cut by 1 base, the J end by 4 bases, with 11 bases between. CDR3 amino acids: CASSLGRGVYNEQFF. The CDR3 DNA sequence: TGTGCCAGCAGCTTAGGGAGAGGGGTTTACAATGAGCAGTTCTTC.

This chain links TRBV20-1 with TRBJ1-1; D not certain. This CDR3 has 11 amino acids. Germline V CDR1 and CDR2: DFQATT, SNEGSKA (reference sequence). The V and J ends lost 6 bases and 8 bases respectively, with 13 bases between them. In DNA, the CDR3 is TGCAGTGCCACGAGTGGAGGCGAAGCTTTCTTT. It translates to CSATSGGEAFF.

This clonotype was counted a few times. The chain couples TRBV18 to TRBJ2-7, with D uncertain. This CDR3 contains 11 residues. Germline CDR1 reads KGHSH; CDR2 reads LQKENI. V was clipped by 3 bases and J by 7 bases, with 7 bases between them. CDR3 nucleotide sequence: TGTGCCAGCTCACCCGATTTAGAGCAGTACTTC. Translated, it gives CASSPDLEQYF.

The genes are TRBV29-1 and TRBJ1-1; TRBD1 agrees at 8 bases. With 6 bases clipped from V and 14 bases from J, the junction kept 14 bases outside the gene matches. This CDR3 is built from 12 residues. Per the germline V gene, CDR1 is SQVTM and CDR2 is ANQGSEA. The CDR3 bases are TGCAGCGTGGACAGGGACAGCAATGAGCAGTTCTTT. Translation: CSVDRDSNEQFF.

This clonotype was observed a few times. The chain carries TRBV29-1 and TRBJ2-6, with no clear D. Trimming took off 5 bases at V and 1 base at J, with 6 bases between the two ends. Germline values: CDR1 SQVTM, CDR2 ANQGSEA. CDR3 length: 13 amino acids. Here the CDR3 DNA reads TGCAGCGTTCGGAGATCTGGGGCCAACGTCCTGACTTTC. Translation: CSVRRSGANVLTF. The variable domain in full, with the rest retrieved from reference TRBV29-1 and TRBJ2-6, is SAVISQKPSRDICQRGTSLTIQCQVDSQVTMMFWYRQQPGQSLTLIATANQGSEATYESGFVIDKFPISRPNLTFSTLTVSNMSPEDSSIYLCSVRRSGANVLTFGAGSRLTVL.

This chain joins TRBV20-1 and TRBJ2-3; D ambiguous. The V end lost 3 bases, the J end lost 6 bases, and 10 bases lay between the germline ends. The CDR3 has 12 amino acids. Per the germline V gene, CDR1 is DFQATT and CDR2 is SNEGSKA (reference sequence). The CDR3 DNA follows: TGCAGTGCTAGTTACGTATCGGATACGCAGTATTTT. Its protein product is CSASYVSDTQYF.

The chain couples TRBV7-3 to TRBJ2-5; D tentatively reads TRBD1 or TRBD2 (5 bases each). Between the trimmed V and J ends, which lost 3 bases and 5 bases, there was a span of 7 bases. Germline values: CDR1 SGHTA, CDR2 FQGTGA. The CDR3 is 12 residues long. This CDR3 reads CASSFEGETQYF. CDR3 sequence (DNA): TGTGCCAGCAGCTTCGAGGGGGAGACCCAGTACTTC.

In its sample, this clonotype was seen a few times. V and J are TRBV3-1 and TRBJ2-1; no clear D. The CDR3 is 13 residues long. Deletions cut 4 bases from V and 7 bases from J, with 11 bases between. Germline V gene lookup returns CDR1 LGHDT and CDR2 YNNKEL (reference sequence). CDR3 residues: CASSPTLRNEQFF. DNA of the CDR3: TGTGCCAGCAGCCCAACCCTGAGGAATGAGCAGTTCTTC.

The chain recombines TRBV5-1 with TRBJ2-7; tentative D call: TRBD2 (6 bases). From germline, CDR1 is SGHRS and CDR2 YFSETQ. The germline V and J ends were trimmed by 0 bases and 3 bases, with 16 bases remaining between them. There are 16 residues in the CDR3. The CDR3 spells CASSLALGTGVYEQYF. Here the CDR3 DNA reads TGCGCCAGCAGCTTGGCGTTAGGGACGGGAGTCTACGAGCAGTACTTC. The variable domain in full, with the rest retrieved from reference TRBV5-1 and TRBJ2-7, is KAGVTQTPRYLIKTRGQQVTLSCSPISGHRSVSWYQQTPGQGLQFLFEYFSETQRNKGNFPGRFSGRQFSNSRSEMNVSTLELGDSALYLCASSLALGTGVYEQYFGPGTRLTVT.

This clonotype was recorded once. V gene TRBV20-1 combines with J gene TRBJ2-3; TRBD2 might be the D (6 bases). The CDR3 spans 16 residues. Looked up from germline, CDR1 is DFQATT and CDR2 is SNEGSKA (reference sequence). CDR3 protein: CIAGWLAREPPDTQYF. Here the CDR3 DNA reads TGCATCGCGGGATGGCTAGCCCGGGAGCCCCCAGATACGCAGTATTTT.

The chain joins TRBV20-1 to TRBJ1-1, with D unresolved. V was shortened by 0 bases and J by 0 bases, with 20 bases between the two germline ends. The CDR3 length is 18 residues. Germline V gene sequence: CDR1 DFQATT, CDR2 SNEGSKA (reference sequence). CDR3 loop: CSARDGTGSPYMNTEAFF. As DNA, the CDR3 is TGCAGTGCTAGAGATGGAACGGGTTCTCCCTACATGAACACTGAAGCTTTCTTT.